The TCR beta chain described here comes from a study of blood T cell repertoires in COVID-19 (dated by TCRdb to 2020 to 2022). General notes on the study: The collaborator samples originated in the United States, Italy and Spain and spanned the acute and convalescent phases of COVID-19. Samples came from the ongoing ImmuneRACE study (first 160 participants) plus 1,254 subjects from 6 global collaborators. A freely available public database, intended as a resource for researchers studying the immune response to SARS-CoV-2, is where the repertoires were released. The material from the prospective study consisted of cDNA or gDNA derived from T cells, B-cell-depleted T cells, or PBMCs. A de-identified subject ID, COVID-19 status, age in years and sex were almost always included in the sample metadata. The dataset comprised deeply sampled blood TCRbeta repertoires from subjects exposed to, actively infected with, or recovered from COVID-19. HLA class I and class II types, where available, came from metadata supplied by the sample provider rather than from assay-based typing. Study-wide findings and limitations: Clinical and demographic metadata were provided uncurated, with the amount varying by source and participant.

Collaborating institutions collected whole blood in K2EDTA tubes following their own protocols. For TCRbeta analysis, collaborator samples were shipped as frozen whole blood, as isolated PBMCs, or as DNA extracted from either sample type. On this clone itself: No antigen is known for it. No base quality values were provided; no much bigger clone lies one nucleotide off. The sample holds other DNA sequences that translate to the same CDR3.

At the junction V is shortened by 3 bases and J by 6 bases, with 4 bases in between. CDR1 and CDR2 are read off the germline V gene (reference sequence) as LNHDA and SQIVND. There are 11 amino acids in the CDR3, from cysteine to phenylalanine inclusive. Only CDR3 DNA remains: 33 bases, in frame from the first base. TCRbeta CDR3 regions were amplified from genomic DNA by means of the immunoSEQ Assay, a bias-controlled multiplex PCR. The published analysis was carried out like this. The number of nucleated cells in each sample was estimated from the amplification of reference gene primers within the assay. To quantify the absolute abundance of each unique TCRbeta CDR3 rearrangement, sequence reads were collapsed and filtered. For each sample, productive Simpson clonality was calculated as the square root of Simpson's diversity index over productive rearrangements. The clones in this table, taken by TCRdb from immuneACCESS, are in-frame only. Not every clone is retained; where verified, under half of the shortfall comes from an unresolved V gene, and the cause of the rest is unknown. V and J calls and clone size are those listed in that table; D and trimming were worked out from the DNA. The sample table shows some 110,000 clones, and approximately 82% are seen once. 15% of the sample comes from the top ten.

Recombination linked TRBV19 to TRBJ2-3, with no confidently assigned D gene. The sample comprised peripheral blood. The sequence came from a woman older than 75 with acute or convalescent COVID-19. The CDR3 loop reads CASSIGDTQYF. The DNA reads as follows: TGTGCCAGTAGTATCGGGGATACGCAGTATTTT.